These 13 T cell receptor beta chains were sequenced from one sample in a study of cytomegalovirus exposure and HLA in healthy donors. PCR primers comprised 60 Vbeta and 13 Jbeta primers. Produced via immunoSEQ multiplex PCR; TCRdb's table is partial and in-frame only. The sample includes roughly 100,000 clones, nearly 80% of them seen just once. The sequencing input was PBMCs. Receptor source: a woman aged 40-49 years in good health and CMV-seronegative.

The chain recombines TRBV27 with TRBJ2-7; D not resolved. CDR1 and CDR2 from the germline V gene are MNHEY and SMNVEV (reference sequence). Trimming removed 10 bases from V and 9 bases from J, with 13 bases in between. The CDR3 loop spans 10 amino acids. CDR3 in amino acids: CATATSGQYF. CDR3 coding DNA: TGTGCCACCGCCACCTCCGGGCAGTACTTC.

The chain uses TRBV28 and TRBJ1-2; D is perhaps TRBD1 (5 bases). This CDR3 is 15 amino acids long. Trimming removed 1 base at V and 3 bases at J, with 12 bases between. From germline, CDR1 is MDHEN and CDR2 SYDVKM. CDR3 amino acids: CASSLLSGLDYGYTF. The CDR3 DNA is TGTGCCAGCAGTTTATTATCAGGGTTGGACTATGGCTACACCTTC.

This clone was detected only a few times. The J gene is TRBJ1-2, the V gene TRBV6-5; 8 bases align to TRBD1. Germline V gene lookup returns CDR1 MNHEY and CDR2 SVGAGI. Losses at the gene ends were 3 bases for V and 8 bases for J; bases not matched to a gene: 5. The CDR3 totals 13 residues. The CDR3 coding sequence is TGTGCCAGCAGTTATCCAGGGGGCGGGGGCTACACCTTC. It specifies CASSYPGGGGYTF.

The rearrangement links TRBV6-1 to TRBJ2-5; 12 bases match TRBD2. The V segment lost 2 bases and the J segment 4 bases; nucleotides outside the gene matches: 2. The CDR3 sequence is 15 residues long. Germline CDR1 MNHNS, CDR2 SASEGT. CDR3: CASSELAGGGETQYF. The CDR3 DNA sequence: TGTGCCAGCAGTGAACTAGCGGGAGGGGGAGAGACCCAGTACTTC.

V usage is TRBV27 and J usage is TRBJ2-7; 9 bases fit TRBD1. Germline CDR1 is MNHEY and CDR2 is SMNVEV (reference sequence). The CDR3 loop spans 15 amino acids. Trimming cost V 5 bases and J 3 bases; bases outside gene matches: 8. In DNA, the CDR3 is TGTGCCAGCAGTCACGGGACAGGGCACCGCTACGAGCAGTACTTC. This encodes CASSHGTGHRYEQYF.

The chain carries TRBV5-4 and TRBJ1-1; 7 positions agree with TRBD1. Trimming cost V 0 bases and J 7 bases; bases outside gene matches: 3. This CDR3 is 13 amino acids long. Germline assignment: CDR1 SGHNT and CDR2 YYREEE (reference sequence). In DNA, the CDR3 is TGTGCCAGCAGCTTGGCAGGGGGGATTGAAGCTTTCTTT. This encodes CASSLAGGIEAFF.

This clone turned up a few times. The genes are TRBV28 and TRBJ2-2; no reliable D call. The V gene's germline CDR1 is MDHEN and CDR2 SYDVKM. Deletions cut 10 bases from V and 6 bases from J, with 18 bases between. The CDR3 runs 14 residues. CDR3 in DNA: TGTGCCATCTCTGGGCATGGATCCCCCGGGGAGCTGTTTTTT. It is translated as CAISGHGSPGELFF.

This clone was picked up one time. The J gene is TRBJ2-1, the V gene TRBV6-5, with no clear D. V gave up 2 bases and J gave up 2 bases, with 10 bases separating them. CDR3 length: 15 residues. The germline gives CDR1 MNHEY, CDR2 SVGAGI. DNA for the CDR3: TGTGCCAGCAGTTACACGGCAGGTACCTACAATGAGCAGTTCTTC. This sequence encodes CASSYTAGTYNEQFF.

The chain employs TRBV20-1 and TRBJ1-2; D not resolved. Trimming removed 7 bases from V and 7 bases from J, with 7 bases in between. Germline CDR1 reads DFQATT; CDR2 reads SNEGSKA (reference sequence). This CDR3 is 9 amino acids long. CDR3 residues: CSEEGGYTF. The CDR3 DNA reads TGCAGTGAAGAGGGTGGCTACACCTTC.

This clone was counted only a few times. V and J are TRBV6-5 and TRBJ1-5; D is unresolved. Germline V gene sequence: CDR1 MNHEY, CDR2 SVGAGI. V was clipped by 10 bases and J by 7 bases, with 20 bases between them. This CDR3 has 14 amino acids. The DNA for the CDR3 is TGTGCCACCCTAGTTCCCGGAGGTAACCAGCCCCAGCATTTT. Translating gives CATLVPGGNQPQHF.

The chain carries TRBV30 and TRBJ2-1; D remains ambiguous. Trimming pared 1 base from V and 10 bases from J, leaving 8 bases between. Germline-derived CDR1 and CDR2 are GTSNPN and SVGIG (reference sequence). The CDR3 is 11 amino acids. The CDR3 DNA sequence: TGTGCCTGGAGTGCCCCACGGGAGCAGTTCTTC. Its protein product is CAWSAPREQFF. The full variable domain, with the rest looked up from reference TRBV30 and TRBJ2-1, is SQTIHQWPATLVQPVGSPLSLECTVEGTSNPNLYWYRQAAGRGLQLLFYSVGIGQISSEVPQNLSASRPQDRQFILSSKKLLLSDSGFYLCAWSAPREQFFGPGTRLTVL.

About this clone itself: Other DNA sequences within the sample encode an identical CDR3. The chain couples TRBV7-2 to TRBJ1-1; D unresolved. Trimming removed 1 base from V and 7 bases from J, with 7 bases in between. Germline V gives CDR1 SGHTA, CDR2 FQGNSA. This CDR3 has 12 residues. This CDR3 is CASSLGWLEAFF. The CDR3 DNA follows: TGTGCCAGCAGCTTAGGTTGGCTTGAAGCTTTCTTT. Drawing the rest from reference TRBV7-2 and TRBJ1-1, the complete variable domain is GAGVSQSPSNKVTEKGKDVELRCDPISGHTALYWYRQSLGQGLEFLIYFQGNSAPDKSGLPSDRFSAERTGGSVSTLTIQRTQQEDSAVYLCASSLGWLEAFFGQGTRLTVV.

The rearrangement links TRBV29-1 to TRBJ1-3; 8 bases match TRBD1. The germline gives CDR1 SQVTM, CDR2 ANQGSEA. The trim removed 6 bases at V and 4 bases at J, leaving 11 bases unmatched. The CDR3 totals 15 residues. CDR3 region: CSVADRAKYGNTIYF. The CDR3 DNA reads TGCAGCGTAGCGGACAGGGCAAAGTACGGAAACACCATATATTTT. Supplemented by reference TRBV29-1 and TRBJ1-3, the full variable domain reads SAVISQKPSRDICQRGTSLTIQCQVDSQVTMMFWYRQQPGQSLTLIATANQGSEATYESGFVIDKFPISRPNLTFSTLTVSNMSPEDSSIYLCSVADRAKYGNTIYFGEGSWLTVV.